A selection of T cell receptor beta chains follows, all from one sample in a study of control samples from healthy donors and cancer patients. Produced via immunoSEQ multiplex PCR; TCRdb's table is partial and in-frame only. The sample has 150,000 to 200,000 clones, about 90% seen once. The sequenced sample consisted of blood. The source of these receptors is a man aged 18 to 30 in good health. Both conserved end residues are part of each CDR3. A D gene is named only where the DNA matches it firmly. Only some rows state a clone size, as once, few, many or a class for expanded clones.

clone size	D gene	V gene	J gene	CDR3 DNA	CDR3 protein
NA	NA	TRBV28	TRBJ1-2	TGTGCCAGCAGTTTGATAGTTCCGAACTATGGCTACACCTTC	CASSLIVPNYGYTF
NA	NA	TRBV4-3	TRBJ1-3	TGCGCCAGCAGCCAAGGGACAGTGAAAGGAAACACCATATATTTT	CASSQGTVKGNTIYF
NA	NA	TRBV11-2	TRBJ2-1	TGTGCCAGCAGCTTAACCTCAGGGACTCCGGAGCAGTTCTTC	CASSLTSGTPEQFF
NA	TRBD1	TRBV28	TRBJ1-2	TGTGCCAGCACGGGTGGAGGGGACAGGGTGAACTATGGCTACACCTTC	CASTGGGDRVNYGYTF
few	NA	TRBV5-6	TRBJ1-1	TGTGCCAGCAGCTTGGGAGGGGGAGTCACTGAAGCTTTCTTT	CASSLGGGVTEAFF
once	TRBD1	TRBV6-5	TRBJ2-7	TGTGCCAGCAGCCGCCCCGGGACAGGACTATACGAGCAGTACTTC	CASSRPGTGLYEQYF
NA	NA	TRBV5-6	TRBJ1-1	TGTGCCAGCAGCCCGGGGAACACTGAAGCTTTCTTT	CASSPGNTEAFF
NA	NA	TRBV4-1	TRBJ2-3	TGCGCCAGCAGCCAAGACGGGGATCTCTCAGATACGCAGTATTTT	CASSQDGDLSDTQYF
NA	NA	TRBV7-9	TRBJ1-1	TGTGCCAGCAGCTTAGGAGGAGGACGGACTGAAGCTTTCTTT	CASSLGGGRTEAFF
once	NA	TRBV28	TRBJ2-4	TGTGCCAGCAGTTCAGGGGTGGTGCGGACCAAAAACATTCAGTACTTC	CASSSGVVRTKNIQYF
few	NA	TRBV9	TRBJ1-5	TGTGCCAGCAGCGTAGACCTGGGACACTGTTCTAGATCTAGGCCCCAGCATTTT	CASSVDLGHCSRSRPQHF
NA	NA	TRBV6-2/TRBV6-3	TRBJ2-5	TGTGCCAGCAGCCGACAAGAGACCCAGTACTTC	CASSRQETQYF
NA	NA	TRBV6-2/TRBV6-3	TRBJ1-2	TGTGCCAGCAGTTACTCCAATGGCTACACCTTC	CASSYSNGYTF
NA	TRBD2	TRBV24-1	TRBJ2-5	TGTGCCACCAGTCCGGCGGGGGGACTGGGAGAGACCCAGTACTTC	CATSPAGGLGETQYF
NA	NA	TRBV10-1	TRBJ2-7	TGCGCCAGCAGTGAGTCGGTTGGATTCAGGGCGACTACCTACGAGCAGTACTTC	CASSESVGFRATTYEQYF
NA	NA	TRBV11-2	TRBJ1-1	TGTGCCAGCAGCTTAGGGCCCCCAACAGGGTTTGAAGCTTTCTTT	CASSLGPPTGFEAFF
NA	NA	TRBV27	TRBJ2-7	TGTGCCAGCAGTTTCTCCACAGGCCTCGAGCAGTACTTC	CASSFSTGLEQYF
NA	NA	TRBV28	TRBJ1-5	TGTGCCAGCAGTTTATGGACTCCCAATCAGCCCCAGCATTTT	CASSLWTPNQPQHF
NA	NA	TRBV9	TRBJ2-7	TGTGCCAGCAGCCCCCGCTCACAGAGACAGACCTACGAGCAGTACTTC	CASSPRSQRQTYEQYF
NA	NA	TRBV5-1	TRBJ2-7	TGCGCCAGCAGCTTGACATTTACAGGCGAGCAGTACTTC	CASSLTFTGEQYF
NA	NA	TRBV5-1	TRBJ2-1	TGCGCCAGCCAGAGGGCAGAGGAGCTGTTCTTC	CASQRAEELFF
NA	NA	TRBV13	TRBJ2-1	TGTGCCAGCAGCCAAAAGGGGGGAAAAGAAGATGAGCAGTTCTTC	CASSQKGGKEDEQFF
NA	NA	TRBV23-1	TRBJ1-5	TGCGCCAGCAGCCTAAAGTCTCAGCCCCAGCATTTT	CASSLKSQPQHF
NA	TRBD1	TRBV5-1	TRBJ1-4	TGCGCCAGCAGCTTACAACCGGGACAGGGTCATGAAAAACTGTTTTTT	CASSLQPGQGHEKLFF
once	NA	TRBV13	TRBJ2-7	TGTGCCAGCAGCTTATCCGGACAGCCCTACGAGCAGTACTTC	CASSLSGQPYEQYF
NA	TRBD1	TRBV28	TRBJ2-7	TGTGCCAGCAGGAGGACAGGGGGACGCTACGAGCAGTACTTC	CASRRTGGRYEQYF
NA	NA	TRBV7-9	TRBJ1-2	TGTGCCAGCAGCTTAGCGATTGGGACAAGCCATGGCTACACCTTC	CASSLAIGTSHGYTF
NA	NA	TRBV27	TRBJ1-2	TGTGCCAGCAGTTTATCAGGCAGCCCAGGGTATGGCTACACCTTC	CASSLSGSPGYGYTF
NA	TRBD1	TRBV18	TRBJ2-3	TGTGCCAGCTCAGCACAGGGGGAGGCAGATACGCAGTATTTT	CASSAQGEADTQYF
NA	NA	TRBV18	TRBJ2-5	TGTGCCAGCTCACCAACATTGGGGGAGACCCAGTACTTC	CASSPTLGETQYF
NA	NA	TRBV3-1/TRBV3-2	TRBJ2-5	TGTGCCAGCAGCCAAGAGCGGGGGCTGGTTGAGACCCAGTACTTC	CASSQERGLVETQYF
NA	TRBD1	TRBV6-5	TRBJ2-3	TGTGCCAGCAGTCCCCGGACAGGCTACACAGATACGCAGTATTTT	CASSPRTGYTDTQYF
NA	TRBD2	TRBV4-3	TRBJ2-1	TGCGCCAGCAGCCAAGAAATAGCGGGGGGGCTTTACAATGAGCAGTTCTTC	CASSQEIAGGLYNEQFF
NA	TRBD1	TRBV24-1	TRBJ2-5	TGTGCCACCAGTGAGCCGACAGGGAATCAAGAGACCCAGTACTTC	CATSEPTGNQETQYF
NA	NA	TRBV21-1	TRBJ2-5	TGTGCCAGCAGCAAAGGCCGGGAGGCCCAGTACTTC	CASSKGREAQYF
NA	TRBD2	TRBV27	TRBJ2-4	TGTGCCAGCAGGGGACTAGCGGGGGTTCCGGGCAAAAACATTCAGTACTTC	CASRGLAGVPGKNIQYF
NA	NA	TRBV6-5	TRBJ2-7	TGTGCCAGCAGGAGGGACGGAAGCTCCTACGAGCAGTACTTC	CASRRDGSSYEQYF
NA	TRBD1	TRBV4-3	TRBJ1-6	TGCGCCAGCAGCGACATGGGACAGGGGTTGGGTTCACCCCTCCACTTT	CASSDMGQGLGSPLHF
few	TRBD2	TRBV7-6	TRBJ2-2	TGTGCCAGCAGCTTAGGGATAGGGCGACTAGCGGGGCTTCGAAGGAGGACCGGGGAGCTGTTTTTT	CASSLGIGRLAGLRRRTGELFF
NA	TRBD2	TRBV27	TRBJ2-2	TGTGCCAGCAGTTTCCGGGAGGGCGGGGAGCTGTTTTTT	CASSFREGGELFF
NA	TRBD1	TRBV11-2	TRBJ1-1	TGTGCCAGCAGCTTCCGGACAGGGGGGAGCACTGAAGCTTTCTTT	CASSFRTGGSTEAFF
NA	NA	TRBV2	TRBJ1-2	TGTGCCAGCAGAGTTAACTATGGCTACACCTTC	CASRVNYGYTF
NA	NA	TRBV6-2/TRBV6-3	TRBJ2-7	TGTGCCAGCAGTTTCTACGACGAGCAGTACTTC	CASSFYDEQYF
few	TRBD2	TRBV3-1/TRBV3-2	TRBJ2-3	TGTGCCAGCAGCCAAGTCCTACGGGACTATGACACAGATACGCAGTATTTT	CASSQVLRDYDTDTQYF
few	NA	TRBV14	TRBJ1-1	TGTGCCAGCAGACGGACAGCGAACACTGAAGCTTTCTTT	CASRRTANTEAFF
few	TRBD2	TRBV6-2/TRBV6-3	TRBJ2-5	TGTGCCAGCAGCCATCTAGCGGCGACGTACCAAGAGACCCAGTACTTC	CASSHLAATYQETQYF
NA	NA	TRBV5-1	TRBJ2-1	TGCGCCAGCAGCTTGAGTTCCTCTGGCTCCTACAATGAGCAGTTCTTC	CASSLSSSGSYNEQFF
NA	TRBD1	TRBV6-5	TRBJ1-1	TGTGCCAGCAGGAGGGACAGGGCCATGAACACTGAAGCTTTCTTT	CASRRDRAMNTEAFF
NA	NA	TRBV6-5	TRBJ1-6	TGTGCCAGCAGCACCCGGCAGTCCTATAATTCACCCCTCCACTTT	CASSTRQSYNSPLHF
NA	NA	TRBV6-6	TRBJ2-1	TGTGCCAGCAGCCGGGCCGGGGGGCGAGGACTCCTACGGGGCTCCTACAATGAGCAGTTCTTC	CASSRAGGRGLLRGSYNEQFF
NA	NA	TRBV9	TRBJ1-6	TGTGCCAGCAGCGTACAGGAAGATTATAATTCACCCCTCCACTTT	CASSVQEDYNSPLHF
NA	NA	TRBV28	TRBJ1-1	TGTGCCAGCGGGGTGGGAGAGGCCACTGAAGCTTTCTTT	CASGVGEATEAFF
NA	NA	TRBV3-1/TRBV3-2	TRBJ2-4	TGTGCCAGCAGCCAAGAGGACAGCAAAAACATTCAGTACTTC	CASSQEDSKNIQYF
NA	NA	TRBV5-8	TRBJ1-2	TGTGCCAGCAGCGGGGGACAAGTGCGCGACGATGGCTACACCTTC	CASSGGQVRDDGYTF
NA	NA	TRBV18	TRBJ2-1	TGTGCCAGCTCACCGGGCCGGCTAGGGACGAATGAGCAGTTCTTC	CASSPGRLGTNEQFF
NA	NA	TRBV7-9	TRBJ1-2	TGTGCCAGCAGCCCTCTGAAGGGGCGGGACTATGGCTACACCTTC	CASSPLKGRDYGYTF
once	NA	TRBV5-1	TRBJ2-4	TGCGCCAGCAGCTTGGAGGCTAGCGAGGGCATTCAGTACTTC	CASSLEASEGIQYF
NA	NA	TRBV6-6	TRBJ2-7	TGTGCCAGCAATTCCGGGACCCACGAGCAGTACTTC	CASNSGTHEQYF
NA	NA	TRBV19	TRBJ2-7	TGTGCCAGTAGTATTGACGGAAGGGAGCAGTACTTC	CASSIDGREQYF